A single sample is the source of the 9 T cell receptor beta chains below, sequenced in a study of T cell responses to AZD1222 COVID-19 vaccine. Generated by immunoSEQ multiplex PCR, the TCRdb table keeps only in-frame clones and is missing some. This table has about 140,000 clones, approximately 88% appearing once. Sequences were derived from peripheral blood, sampled on day 0 of AZD1222 vaccination. The source is an adult in good health.

The V call is TRBV5-1, the J call TRBJ2-5; D call uncertain. The V end lost 0 bases, the J end lost 4 bases, and 13 bases lay between the germline ends. The CDR3 runs to 15 residues. The V gene's germline CDR1 is SGHRS and CDR2 YFSETQ. This CDR3 reads CASSLGRGPPETQYF. In DNA, the CDR3 is TGCGCCAGCAGCTTGGGGAGAGGCCCACCAGAGACCCAGTACTTC. Based on the CDR3 plus reference TRBV5-1 and TRBJ2-5, the full variable domain is KAGVTQTPRYLIKTRGQQVTLSCSPISGHRSVSWYQQTPGQGLQFLFEYFSETQRNKGNFPGRFSGRQFSNSRSEMNVSTLELGDSALYLCASSLGRGPPETQYFGPGTRLLVL.

This clone has more than one count but fewer than ten. The chain carries TRBV7-2 and TRBJ2-1; the D is unclear. Germline lookup yields CDR1 SGHTA and CDR2 FQGNSA. This CDR3 spans 14 amino acids. Trimming shortened V by 1 base and J by 7 bases, and 11 bases separated the two germline ends. The chain's CDR3 is CASSLDGSWNEQFF. The CDR3 coding sequence is TGTGCCAGCAGCTTAGATGGGTCGTGGAATGAGCAGTTCTTC.

This clone was picked up a small number of times. The rearrangement links TRBV19 to TRBJ1-1, with TRBD1 matching over 12 bases. There are 14 residues in the CDR3. The germline gives CDR1 LNHDA, CDR2 SQIVND (reference sequence). V lost 3 bases, J lost 5 bases, and 1 base stayed unmatched. CDR3 sequence reads: CASSMGQGATEAFF. In nucleotides, the CDR3 is TGTGCCAGTAGTATGGGACAGGGGGCAACTGAAGCTTTCTTT.

CDR3 sequence (DNA): TGTGCCAGCATCCGAGCCCGGGACAGGGGGCGTCTCGGTAAGGGTGAGCAGTTCTTC. This sequence encodes CASIRARDRGRLGKGEQFF. This chain links TRBV28 with TRBJ2-1, with TRBD1 matching 12 bases. Germline V CDR1 and CDR2: MDHEN, SYDVKM. V trimming: 7 bases; J trimming: 9 bases; junction bases outside the gene matches: 22. The CDR3 is 19 amino acids.

The chain has TRBV4-2 and TRBJ2-3, with TRBD2 matching 10 bases. The length of the CDR3 is 16 residues. The junction had 9 bases not matched to a gene; V was cut back by 0 bases and J by 9 bases. Per germline, CDR1 LGHNA and CDR2 YNFKEQ. The CDR3 loop reads CASSQEASGGGMTQYF. Written as DNA, the CDR3 is TGTGCCAGCAGCCAAGAGGCTAGCGGGGGTGGGATGACGCAGTATTTT.

This sequence joins TRBV28 and TRBJ2-7; D ambiguous. The length of the CDR3 is 15 residues. Trimming removed 4 bases at V and 3 bases at J, with 16 bases between. CDR1 is MDHEN and CDR2 is SYDVKM in the germline V gene. The CDR3 DNA follows: TGTGCCAGCAGTTCCCCCCCAAAGGTGGGCTACGAGCAGTACTTC. This gives the protein CASSSPPKVGYEQYF.

This clone was counted a single time. The chain uses TRBV18 and TRBJ1-2; D is unresolved. Trimming removed 3 bases at V and 6 bases at J, with 11 bases between. The CDR3 has 13 residues. Germline V gene data show CDR1 as KGHSH and CDR2 as LQKENI. CDR3 amino acids: CASSPEVRDGYTF. The CDR3 DNA follows: TGTGCCAGCTCACCCGAAGTGAGAGATGGCTACACCTTC. The full variable domain, its missing parts supplied by reference TRBV18 and TRBJ1-2, is NAGVMQNPRHLVRRRGQEARLRCSPMKGHSHVYWYRQLPEEGLKFMVYLQKENIIDESGMPKERFSAEFPKEGPSILRIQQVVRGDSAAYFCASSPEVRDGYTFGSGTRLTVV.

Written as DNA, the CDR3 is TGTGCCAGTAGTATAGATGTGAACACAGATACGCAGTATTTT. Protein sequence: CASSIDVNTDTQYF. The J gene is TRBJ2-3, the V gene TRBV19; D remains ambiguous. Trimming pared 0 bases from V and 2 bases from J, leaving 6 bases between. Germline assignment: CDR1 LNHDA and CDR2 SQIVND (reference sequence). There are 14 residues in the CDR3.

This chain joins TRBV11-2 and TRBJ1-4; 8 bases match TRBD1. The junction had 5 bases not matched to a gene; V was cut back by 3 bases and J by 2 bases. Germline V lookup: CDR1 SGHAT, CDR2 FQNNGV. The CDR3 is 16 residues long. The DNA for the CDR3 is TGTGCCAGCAGCTTCGGGACAGGCATGACTAATGAAAAACTGTTTTTT. Translated, it gives CASSFGTGMTNEKLFF.